The T cell receptor (beta chain) under discussion was sequenced for a study of OX40 agonist ivuxolimab in advanced cancers. V shed 4 bases and J shed 7 bases, with 4 bases lying between them. This CDR3 contains 10 residues. Germline values: CDR1 SNHLY, CDR2 FYNNEI. Prior autoimmune disease or systemic immunosuppression barred patients. The table came from immunoSEQ multiplex PCR; TCRdb's copy has only in-frame clones and leaves some out. The repertoire has 60,000 to 95,000 clones, about 85% of them found once; the top ten carry roughly 15%. The specimen comprised CD4+ or CD8+ T cells sorted from blood, sampled in a trial of the OX40 agonist ivuxolimab. The TCR was taken from an adult with an advanced solid tumor such as melanoma, head and neck, liver or kidney cancer. V gene TRBV2 combines with J gene TRBJ2-5, with D unresolved. This chain's CDR3 is CASSVATQYF. The CDR3 coding sequence is TGTGCCAGCAGTGTAGCGACCCAGTACTTC.